These 25 T cell receptor beta chains were sequenced from one sample in a study of blood T cell repertoires in COVID-19. Sequencing used immunoSEQ multiplex PCR; TCRdb keeps in-frame clones, though not all of them. The top ten hold about 1.5% of the sample, which has 350,000 to 450,000 clones, roughly 88% seen once. The source material was PBMCs or T cells enriched from blood (not recorded which). The source is a woman in her late teens or twenties who had been exposed to COVID-19.

The rearrangement uses TRBV6-5 and TRBJ1-1, with D tentatively TRBD1 (5 bases). V dropped 2 bases and J dropped 0 bases, with 10 bases sitting between them. The CDR3 extends over 15 amino acids. Germline loops: CDR1 MNHEY, CDR2 SVGAGI. CDR3 coding DNA: TGTGCCAGCAGTTACGAGGTAGGGGTGAACACTGAAGCTTTCTTT. Translation: CASSYEVGVNTEAFF.

The chain joins TRBV4-2 to TRBJ2-7; 13 bases align to TRBD2. V lost 2 bases, J lost 5 bases, and 12 bases stayed unmatched. Germline V gives CDR1 LGHNA, CDR2 YNFKEQ. The CDR3 has 18 amino acids. The CDR3 DNA sequence: TGTGCCAGCAGCCAACCCACGGGACTAGCGGGGAGCAGAGACGAGCAGTACTTC. Amino acids: CASSQPTGLAGSRDEQYF.

The chain carries TRBV5-1 and TRBJ2-5; 12 bases map to TRBD2. CDR1 SGHRS and CDR2 YFSETQ come from the germline V gene. J gave up 4 bases and V 7 bases, and 8 bases lay outside the gene matches. This CDR3 is 15 amino acids long. The CDR3 bases are TGCGCCAGCCAGCCCGGACTAGCGGGATCAGAGACCCAGTACTTC. Its translation: CASQPGLAGSETQYF.

This chain links TRBV28 with TRBJ2-3; 7 nucleotides align to TRBD2. Germline assignment: CDR1 MDHEN and CDR2 SYDVKM. The CDR3 runs 17 residues. Trimming at V came to 5 bases and at J to 2 bases, leaving 13 bases not matched to a gene. CDR3 region: CASSTQPWGGATDTQYF. Here the CDR3 DNA reads TGTGCCAGCAGTACCCAACCTTGGGGAGGGGCCACAGATACGCAGTATTTT.

This clone was detected only a few times. The rearrangement joins TRBV29-1 to TRBJ1-1; D perhaps matches TRBD1 (5 bases). The CDR3 spans 12 residues. CDR1 and CDR2 (germline): SQVTM, ANQGSEA. As DNA, the CDR3 is TGCACCGTGGCCTCGGGGGGCACTGAAGCTTTCTTT. It specifies CTVASGGTEAFF.

The V call is TRBV19, the J call TRBJ1-1; no reliable D call. V lost 3 bases and J 1 base, leaving 12 bases between the germline ends. This CDR3 contains 15 residues. Germline values: CDR1 LNHDA, CDR2 SQIVND (reference sequence). CDR3: CASSIEPFENTEAFF. The CDR3 nucleotides are TGTGCCAGTAGTATTGAGCCCTTTGAGAACACTGAAGCTTTCTTT.

Comment on this clone: Other DNA sequences in the sample encode the same CDR3. CDR3 in DNA: TGTGCCATCAGTGGCAGGGTGGATCAGCCCCAGCATTTT. Amino acid sequence: CAISGRVDQPQHF. V and J are TRBV10-3 and TRBJ1-5; TRBD1 is a possible D gene (5 bases). This CDR3 spans 13 amino acids. V dropped 4 bases and J dropped 5 bases, with 9 bases sitting between them. CDR1 is ENHRY and CDR2 is SYGVKD in the germline V gene.

The chain couples TRBV5-1 to TRBJ2-7; 12 positions agree with TRBD2. Germline CDR1 and CDR2: SGHRS and YFSETQ. V lost 3 bases to trimming and J lost 7 bases; unmatched junction nucleotides: 8. CDR3 length equals 15 residues. CDR3 residues: CASSSLAGGPQEQYF. The CDR3 DNA follows: TGCGCCAGCAGCTCCCTAGCGGGAGGGCCGCAAGAGCAGTACTTC.

This chain joins TRBV7-3 and TRBJ2-1, with a weak D call TRBD1 (5 bases). With 1 base removed from V and 5 bases from J, the gap between germline ends came to 12 bases. The CDR3 spans 15 residues. Germline CDR1 is SGHTA and CDR2 is FQGTGA. The CDR3 is CASSLSRQSDNEQFF. The DNA for the CDR3 is TGTGCCAGCAGCTTAAGTCGACAGAGTGACAATGAGCAGTTCTTC.

This chain links TRBV27 with TRBJ1-5; no firm D call. Germline V lookup: CDR1 MNHEY, CDR2 SMNVEV (reference sequence). Trimming took 4 bases from V and 0 from J, leaving 13 bases between them. CDR3 length: 16 residues. CDR3 residues: CASSSVSNYSNQPQHF. The CDR3 DNA reads TGTGCCAGCAGTTCAGTCAGTAACTATAGCAATCAGCCCCAGCATTTT.

This rearrangement joins TRBV9 to TRBJ1-4; D not certain. Germline CDR1 is SGDLS and CDR2 is YYNGEE. Trimming removed 0 bases from V and 8 bases from J, with 8 bases in between. The CDR3 has 13 residues. The CDR3 here is CASSVDGREKLFF. CDR3 DNA: TGTGCCAGCAGCGTAGACGGGAGGGAAAAACTGTTTTTT.

CDR3 sequence (DNA): TGTGCCAGCAGCCCCACGACGAGGGCTGAAGCTTTCTTT. It translates to CASSPTTRAEAFF. The rearrangement uses TRBV3-1 (or the pseudogene TRBV3-2) and TRBJ1-1; no definite D call. Germline V gives CDR1 LGHDT, CDR2 YNNKEL (reference sequence). V was shortened by 4 bases and J by 6 bases, with 12 bases between the two germline ends. The CDR3 contains 13 residues.

The chain uses TRBV5-1 and TRBJ1-1, with D possibly matching TRBD1 (5 bases). Trimming left V 2 bases short and J 5 bases short, with 16 bases between. The CDR3 has 15 residues. Germline CDR1 and CDR2: SGHRS and YFSETQ. This chain's CDR3 is CASSLSQGGGTEAFF. The CDR3 coding sequence is TGCGCCAGCAGCTTAAGCCAGGGCGGGGGGACTGAAGCTTTCTTT. Drawing the rest from reference TRBV5-1 and TRBJ1-1, the complete variable domain is KAGVTQTPRYLIKTRGQQVTLSCSPISGHRSVSWYQQTPGQGLQFLFEYFSETQRNKGNFPGRFSGRQFSNSRSEMNVSTLELGDSALYLCASSLSQGGGTEAFFGQGTRLTVV.

The chain has TRBV5-6 and TRBJ2-5; 10 nucleotides line up with TRBD2. Germline CDR1 is SGHDT and CDR2 is YYEEEE. With 4 bases clipped from V and 2 bases from J, the junction kept 8 bases outside the gene matches. The CDR3 is made up of 16 amino acids. The chain's CDR3 is CASSKGLAEVQETQYF. CDR3 nucleotides: TGTGCCAGCAGCAAAGGACTAGCGGAGGTTCAAGAGACCCAGTACTTC.

The J gene is TRBJ1-1, the V gene TRBV10-3, with 7 bases lining up with TRBD1. The CDR3 covers 15 residues. After removal of 3 bases from V and 0 bases from J, the junction contained 4 bases not matched to a gene. Germline loops: CDR1 ENHRY, CDR2 SYGVKD. The DNA of the CDR3 is TGTGCCATCAGTGATTGGGACAGACTGAACACTGAAGCTTTCTTT. This encodes CAISDWDRLNTEAFF.

The chain joins TRBV28 to TRBJ2-1, with 7 nucleotides matching TRBD2. The CDR3 has 16 residues. The trim removed 2 bases at V and 0 bases at J, leaving 4 bases unmatched. Per the germline V gene, CDR1 is MDHEN and CDR2 is SYDVKM. This CDR3 is CASSLRGGGSYNEQFF. In DNA, the CDR3 is TGTGCCAGCAGTTTACGTGGGGGGGGCTCCTACAATGAGCAGTTCTTC.

This clone was detected a few times. This chain joins TRBV9 and TRBJ2-7, with TRBD2 matching over 8 bases. The CDR3 is 15 amino acids. Germline V CDR1 and CDR2: SGDLS, YYNGEE. The V and J ends lost 4 bases and 2 bases, in that order; junction bases with no gene match: 8. Written as DNA, the CDR3 is TGTGCCAGCAGCACTCACGGGGGGGAAACCTACGAGCAGTACTTC. Translation: CASSTHGGETYEQYF.

The chain carries TRBV29-1 and TRBJ1-4; D call uncertain. Deletions cut 5 bases from V and 5 bases from J, with 12 bases between. Germline V gene sequence: CDR1 SQVTM, CDR2 ANQGSEA. The CDR3 spans 13 residues. DNA for the CDR3: TGCAGCGTTTGGGCGACCTCGAATGAAAAACTGTTTTTT. The encoded protein is CSVWATSNEKLFF.

The genes are TRBV3-1 (or the pseudogene TRBV3-2) and TRBJ2-7; 9 nucleotides agree with TRBD1. Trimming at V came to 6 bases and at J to 2 bases, leaving 8 bases not matched to a gene. The germline gives CDR1 LGHDT, CDR2 YNNKEL (reference sequence). The CDR3 length is 15 residues. The CDR3 region has the DNA TGTGCCAGCAGAAAAAGACAGGGGGACCCCTACGAGCAGTACTTC. Its protein product is CASRKRQGDPYEQYF.

The chain couples TRBV27 to TRBJ2-7; D might be TRBD2 (6 bases). V lost 4 bases and J lost 0, with 13 bases in between. Germline loops: CDR1 MNHEY, CDR2 SMNVEV (reference sequence). The CDR3 has 15 residues. CDR3: CASSSSGGTSYEQYF. The CDR3 nucleotides read TGTGCCAGCAGTTCAAGCGGAGGGACCTCCTACGAGCAGTACTTC.

The rearrangement uses TRBV5-4 and TRBJ1-1, with D maybe TRBD1 (6 bases). The germline V gene has CDR1 SGHNT and CDR2 YYREEE (reference sequence). Trimming left V 0 bases short and J 1 base short, with 16 bases between. The CDR3 runs 17 residues. The CDR3 is CASSLDGAGATNTEAFF. CDR3 nucleotides: TGTGCCAGCAGCTTGGACGGGGCAGGGGCCACGAACACTGAAGCTTTCTTT.

The rearrangement links TRBV11-2 to TRBJ2-7; D gene unclear. V was clipped by 3 bases and J by 2 bases, with 8 bases between them. The CDR3 has 13 residues. Germline V gives CDR1 SGHAT, CDR2 FQNNGV. Here the CDR3 reads CASSFELTYEQYF. The CDR3, as DNA: TGTGCCAGCAGCTTCGAGCTTACCTACGAGCAGTACTTC.

V usage is TRBV11-3 and J usage is TRBJ2-1; TRBD2 matches 15 bases. The CDR3 extends over 20 amino acids. With V trimmed by 1 base and J by 1 base, 8 bases remained unmatched. CDR1 SGHNT and CDR2 YENEEA come from the germline V gene. CDR3 sequence: CASSLVDGTSGRLSYNEQFF. The CDR3 bases are TGTGCCAGCAGCTTAGTGGACGGGACTAGCGGGAGGTTATCCTACAATGAGCAGTTCTTC.

This sequence joins TRBV5-1 and TRBJ2-7; D is ambiguous. V shed 0 bases and J shed 5 bases, with 15 bases lying between them. The CDR3 covers 15 residues. Germline values: CDR1 SGHRS, CDR2 YFSETQ. The CDR3 is CASSLVTVLTHEQYF. CDR3 DNA: TGCGCCAGCAGCTTGGTCACAGTCCTTACGCACGAGCAGTACTTC.

This clone was detected once. The chain has TRBV3-1 (or the pseudogene TRBV3-2) and TRBJ2-7, with 7 bases fitting TRBD2. Germline lookup yields CDR1 LGHDT and CDR2 YNNKEL (reference sequence). Germline trimming cut 3 bases from V and 3 bases from J; bases unmatched to any gene: 5. The CDR3 is 14 amino acids. In nucleotides, the CDR3 is TGTGCCAGCAGCCAGGGCGGGGGTCACTACGAGCAGTACTTC. Encoded protein: CASSQGGGHYEQYF.